The source of this T cell receptor (beta chain) is a study of T cells after yellow fever vaccination. Germline-derived CDR1 and CDR2 are LGHDT and YNNKEL (reference sequence). V dropped 0 bases and J dropped 4 bases, with 10 bases sitting between them. The CDR3 covers 15 residues. Concerning this clonotype itself: Its specificity is not known.

The study made its TCR cDNA through 5'RACE template switching. That step introduced a universal primer site along with UMIs. MiXCR, applied by TCRdb to the 5' RACE reads, yields one record per CDR3 protein. The sample holds 360,000 or so distinct CDR3 sequences; approximately 10% are singletons and the top ten take less than 20%. Broader study findings: At 95% to 97% for CD4 and 70% to 90% for CD8, most primary-vaccination clones showed up again after the booster. Researchers cautioned that FACS-sorted repertoires could harbor abundant clonotypes contaminating from the bulk population.

The rearrangement uses TRBV3-1 and TRBJ2-1; weak D call: TRBD1 (6 bases). This specimen was PBMCs, taken on the day of the first yellow fever vaccination. The origin of this receptor is a man between 18 and 35 years old who received the YFV17D yellow fever vaccine. The chain's CDR3 is CASSQDGQPYNEQFF. For the CDR3, the DNA is TGTGCCAGCAGCCAAGATGGACAGCCTTACAATGAGCAGTTCTTC.